The next 17 T cell receptor beta chains were all read from a single sample in a study of cytomegalovirus exposure and HLA in healthy donors. Researchers ran the PCR with 60 Vbeta and 13 Jbeta primers. Libraries were prepared by immunoSEQ multiplex PCR; TCRdb keeps only in-frame clonotypes and omits some of them. Of 150,000 to 200,000 clones listed, roughly 72% are singletons. The source material was PBMCs. These receptor sequences come from a man aged 35 to 55 in good health and CMV-seropositive.

The chain uses TRBV5-4 and TRBJ1-4; a possible D gene is TRBD1 (5 bases). Germline values: CDR1 SGHNT, CDR2 YYREEE (reference sequence). Trimming took off 9 bases at V and 2 bases at J, with 14 bases between the two ends. This CDR3 region has 14 residues. CDR3 in amino acids: CATASGGTNEKLFF. The CDR3 coding sequence is TGTGCCACCGCTTCGGGGGGGACTAATGAAAAACTGTTTTTT.

This chain connects TRBV2 to TRBJ2-7, with D maybe TRBD1 (5 bases). The germline V gene encodes CDR1 SNHLY and CDR2 FYNNEI. CDR3 length equals 16 residues. V gave up 7 bases and J gave up 4 bases, with 23 bases separating them. DNA of the CDR3: TGTGCCAGCACTCCTAAACGGCAGGGATATGCGTACGAGCAGTACTTC. Translation: CASTPKRQGYAYEQYF. Variable domain in full (rest from reference TRBV2 and TRBJ2-7): EPEVTQTPSHQVTQMGQEVILRCVPISNHLYFYWYRQILGQKVEFLVSFYNNEISEKSEIFDDQFSVERPDGSNFTLKIRSTKLEDSAMYFCASTPKRQGYAYEQYFGPGTRLTVT.

The rearrangement joins TRBV19 to TRBJ2-5; 9 bases map to TRBD2. Germline values: CDR1 LNHDA, CDR2 SQIVND (reference sequence). The V gene end was trimmed by 3 bases and the J gene end by 5 bases; junction bases not matched to a gene: 7. There are 15 residues in the CDR3. CDR3 loop: CASSITGLATETQYF. The CDR3 DNA reads TGTGCCAGTAGTATTACGGGACTAGCCACGGAGACCCAGTACTTC.

The chain carries TRBV9 and TRBJ2-1; 12 bases align to TRBD2. Germline V gene lookup returns CDR1 SGDLS and CDR2 YYNGEE. The CDR3 runs to 15 residues. Losses at the gene ends were 1 base for V and 8 bases for J; bases not matched to a gene: 4. CDR3 DNA: TGTGCCAGCAGCGTACAACTAGCGGGGGGCCATGAGCAGTTCTTC. As protein: CASSVQLAGGHEQFF.

The chain joins TRBV27 to TRBJ1-4; possible D gene TRBD1, 5 bases. CDR3 length: 14 residues. Trimming left V 8 bases short and J 1 base short, with 11 bases between. CDR1 is MNHEY and CDR2 is SMNVEV in the germline V gene (reference sequence). In nucleotides, the CDR3 is TGTGCCAGCGCTGGGGGGGTAACTAATGAAAAACTGTTTTTT. It codes for CASAGGVTNEKLFF.

This chain joins TRBV11-3 and TRBJ2-2; a weak D match, TRBD1 (6 bases). The germline CDR1 and CDR2 sequences are SGHNT and YENEEA. The V end was cut by 5 bases, the J end by 4 bases, with 14 bases between. CDR3 size: 15 residues. CDR3 coding DNA: TGTGCCAGCAGCATCGGCAGGGGTAGCACCGGGGAGCTGTTTTTT. This gives the protein CASSIGRGSTGELFF.

This clone turned up a few times. The rearrangement uses TRBV11-1 and TRBJ1-5; 9 bases match TRBD1. This CDR3 is 14 amino acids long. Germline V CDR1 and CDR2: SGHAT, FQDESV (reference sequence). After removal of 0 bases from V and 8 bases from J, the junction contained 2 bases not matched to a gene. The CDR3 loop is CASSLAGQGKPQHF. As DNA, the CDR3 is TGTGCCAGCAGCTTAGCGGGACAGGGAAAGCCCCAGCATTTT.

The chain joins TRBV5-6 to TRBJ1-2; 7 bases are shared with TRBD1. Trimming cost V 4 bases and J 4 bases; bases outside gene matches: 10. This CDR3 is 15 amino acids long. The germline CDR1 and CDR2 sequences are SGHDT and YYEEEE. CDR3 nucleotide sequence: TGTGCCAGCAGCCACCGGGACAGCAGAGTCTATGGCTACACCTTC. Translating it yields CASSHRDSRVYGYTF. Filled out from reference TRBV5-6 and TRBJ1-2, the complete variable domain reads DAGVTQSPTHLIKTRGQQVTLRCSPKSGHDTVSWYQQALGQGPQFIFQYYEEEERQRGNFPDRFSGHQFPNYSSELNVNALLLGDSALYLCASSHRDSRVYGYTFGSGTRLTVV.

This clone was counted between two and nine times. This sequence joins TRBV4-3 and TRBJ2-5; 9 bases map to TRBD1. The germline CDR1 and CDR2 sequences are LGHNA and YSLEER. This CDR3 is 17 amino acids long. Unmatched junction bases numbered 10, after V lost 3 bases and J lost 2 bases. The CDR3: CASSQAPGQGIQETQYF. DNA for the CDR3: TGCGCCAGCAGCCAGGCCCCGGGACAGGGAATACAAGAGACCCAGTACTTC.

The chain couples TRBV5-1 to TRBJ2-7; D is undetermined. V lost 0 bases, J lost 2 bases, and 6 bases lay in between. Germline CDR1 reads SGHRS; CDR2 reads YFSETQ. The CDR3 runs 13 residues. The CDR3 is CASSLAVTYEQYF. In nucleotides, the CDR3 is TGCGCCAGCAGCTTGGCGGTTACCTACGAGCAGTACTTC.

This chain links TRBV6-6 with TRBJ2-5; 11 bases are a match to TRBD2. The better agreement between TRBJ2-7 and the DNA end casts doubt on the J call. The CDR3 has 16 residues. The V gene's germline CDR1 is MNHNY and CDR2 SVGAGI (reference sequence). The CDR3 here is CASSPGTSGLTNEQYF. Here the CDR3 DNA reads TGTGCCAGCAGCCCGGGGACTAGCGGCCTAACTAACGAGCAGTACTTC.

This chain joins TRBV7-2 and TRBJ2-5, with TRBD1 identical over 7 bases. The CDR3 is made up of 15 amino acids. CDR1 and CDR2 (germline): SGHTA, FQGNSA. Trimming cost V 2 bases and J 7 bases; bases outside gene matches: 10. The CDR3 region is CASSLLQGRWGTQYF. The CDR3 nucleotides read TGTGCCAGCAGCTTACTACAGGGGCGCTGGGGGACCCAGTACTTC.

This chain connects TRBV4-3 to TRBJ1-2, with D possibly matching TRBD1 (6 bases). This CDR3 spans 15 amino acids. V was pared by 0 bases and J by 6 bases, with 14 bases between. Germline assignment: CDR1 LGHNA and CDR2 YSLEER. The CDR3: CASSQDGRTADGYTF. The CDR3, as DNA: TGCGCCAGCAGCCAAGACGGGCGGACAGCAGATGGCTACACCTTC.

The rearrangement uses TRBV4-3 and TRBJ2-7; D possibly corresponds to TRBD2 (6 bases). V was clipped by 1 base and J by 7 bases, with 11 bases between them. The CDR3 covers 13 residues. Germline V gene data show CDR1 as LGHNA and CDR2 as YSLEER. CDR3 loop: CASSQAGRSEQYF. The CDR3 DNA is TGCGCCAGCAGCCAAGCGGGGAGGAGTGAGCAGTACTTC.

The chain uses TRBV7-3 and TRBJ1-1; the D is unclear. Trimming took off 5 bases at V and 4 bases at J, with 20 bases between the two ends. Germline CDR1 SGHTA, CDR2 FQGTGA. CDR3 length: 16 residues. The CDR3 here is CASSLDGGGLGTEAFF. DNA for the CDR3: TGTGCCAGCAGCCTCGACGGTGGAGGGCTTGGCACTGAAGCTTTCTTT.

The V call is TRBV5-4, the J call TRBJ2-5, with 8 bases aligning to TRBD2. Unmatched junction bases numbered 5, after V lost 4 bases and J lost 3 bases. The CDR3 covers 14 residues. Germline CDR1 SGHNT, CDR2 YYREEE (reference sequence). The chain's CDR3 is CASSPTSGKETQYF. The CDR3 DNA follows: TGTGCCAGCAGCCCAACTAGCGGCAAAGAGACCCAGTACTTC. The full variable domain, rest sourced from reference TRBV5-4 and TRBJ2-5, is ETGVTQSPTHLIKTRGQQVTLRCSSQSGHNTVSWYQQALGQGPQFIFQYYREEENGRGNFPPRFSGLQFPNYSSELNVNALELDDSALYLCASSPTSGKETQYFGPGTRLLVL.

The chain links TRBV4-3 to TRBJ2-1; 15 bases fit TRBD2. Germline trimming cut 4 bases from V and 8 bases from J; bases unmatched to any gene: 3. The CDR3 has 15 residues. In germline, CDR1 is LGHNA, CDR2 YSLEER. DNA of the CDR3: TGCGCCAGCAGCCCGGGACTAGCGGGGGGCCATGAGCAGTTCTTC. It yields the protein CASSPGLAGGHEQFF.